Listed below are T cell receptor beta chains from one sample, sequenced in a study of blood T cell repertoires in COVID-19. Measured with immunoSEQ multiplex PCR; TCRdb has only the in-frame clones, and not every one. The profile shows about 280,000 clones, over 85% of them singletons. The sample comprised PBMCs or T cells enriched from blood (not recorded which). All receptors come from a woman in her sixties who had recovered from COVID-19. Both conserved end residues are part of each CDR3. The D gene is left open where the match is weak. Size tells how often a clone was seen (once, few, many) or the class of an expanded clone, and some rows leave it out.

d_call,j_call,clone_size,v_call,cdr3_nt,cdr3_aa
NA,TRBJ1-1,NA,TRBV4-1,TGCGCCAGCAGCCAAGAGGTCGGGAACACTGAAGCTTTCTTT,CASSQEVGNTEAFF
NA,TRBJ1-2,NA,TRBV21-1,TGTGCCAGCAGCCAGCAACAGGGGGCGCGGGGCTACACCTTC,CASSQQQGARGYTF
TRBD2,TRBJ2-1,NA,TRBV7-2,TGTGCCAGCAGCTTAGAGCGGGGGGCTGAGCAGTTCTTC,CASSLERGAEQFF
TRBD1,TRBJ2-3,NA,TRBV24-1,TGTGCCACCAGTGATACGGACAGGGGAGGTGCAGATACGCAGTATTTT,CATSDTDRGGADTQYF
NA,TRBJ2-1,NA,TRBV5-1,TGCGCCAGCAGCTATTTACCCGGGACAAGGAATGAGCAGTTCTTC,CASSYLPGTRNEQFF
TRBD2,TRBJ2-1,NA,TRBV4-1,TGCGCCAGCAGCCAACCCCAGCGGGAGTGGGGTGAGCAGTTCTTC,CASSQPQREWGEQFF
NA,TRBJ2-7,NA,TRBV28,TGTGCCAGCAGGAACACCTACGAGCAGTACTTC,CASRNTYEQYF
NA,TRBJ1-2,NA,TRBV4-1,TGCGCCAGCAGCCAAGGGGCGATCTATGGCTACACCTTC,CASSQGAIYGYTF
NA,TRBJ2-2,NA,TRBV7-2,TGTGCCAGCACCCTGGGGGCAACGAACACCGGGGAGCTGTTTTTT,CASTLGATNTGELFF
NA,TRBJ1-3,NA,TRBV3-1/TRBV3-2,TGTGCCAGCAGCCAAGTATACTCAAGCTCTGGAAACACCATATATTTT,CASSQVYSSSGNTIYF
TRBD2,TRBJ2-5,NA,TRBV5-1,TGCGCCAGTAGGGAGGGGGAGACCCAGTACTTC,CASREGETQYF
NA,TRBJ1-1,NA,TRBV5-1,TGCGCCAGCAGCTTATTTCCGGGGATTAACACTGAAGCTTTCTTT,CASSLFPGINTEAFF
NA,TRBJ2-1,NA,TRBV3-1/TRBV3-2,TGTGCCAGCAGCCAAGATTTACAGGCTCTCCGGGAGCAGTTCTTC,CASSQDLQALREQFF
NA,TRBJ1-2,NA,TRBV7-9,TGTGCCAGCAGCTCCGTCGGGTGGGGGGAAGGCTCAGCTAACTATGGCTACACCTTC,CASSSVGWGEGSANYGYTF
NA,TRBJ1-2,NA,TRBV6-1,TGTGCCAGCAGTGAAAGTGCCGCGGATAACTATGGCTACACCTTC,CASSESAADNYGYTF
NA,TRBJ1-4,NA,TRBV21-1,TGTGCCAGCAGCTCCATCGGGGGGGGCGGAAAACTGTTTTTT,CASSSIGGGGKLFF
NA,TRBJ2-6,NA,TRBV7-9,TGTGCCAGCAGCTCTCCGACAGGAGTCTCTGGGGCCAACGTCCTGACTTTC,CASSSPTGVSGANVLTF
NA,TRBJ2-3,once,TRBV9,TGTGCCAGCAGCACGACAGGCACAGATACGCAGTATTTT,CASSTTGTDTQYF
NA,TRBJ2-3,NA,TRBV28,TGTGCCAGCAGTCCAAGGGGTAGCACAGATACGCAGTATTTT,CASSPRGSTDTQYF
NA,TRBJ2-3,NA,TRBV5-1,TGCGCCAGCAGCTTCATGTCCAGGGGGGGCACAGATACGCAGTATTTT,CASSFMSRGGTDTQYF
NA,TRBJ1-2,NA,TRBV25-1,TGTGCCAGCAGTGAATCTTATGGCTACACCTTC,CASSESYGYTF
TRBD1,TRBJ1-1,NA,TRBV3-1/TRBV3-2,TGTGCCAGCAGCCGGGGACAGGGGAACACTGAAGCTTTCTTT,CASSRGQGNTEAFF
TRBD2,TRBJ2-3,NA,TRBV27,TGTGCCAGCAGTACGAGGCGGGAGGGAGCGGGAGATACGCAGTATTTT,CASSTRREGAGDTQYF
NA,TRBJ2-5,NA,TRBV28,TGTGCCAGCAGTTTTCTGGGGGACGGGACTCGCAACCAAGAGACCCAGTACTTC,CASSFLGDGTRNQETQYF
TRBD1,TRBJ1-2,NA,TRBV14,TGTGCCAGCAGCTCTACCGGGACAGGGTATCATGGCTACACCTTC,CASSSTGTGYHGYTF
NA,TRBJ2-5,once,TRBV2,TGTGCCAGCGGCGAGACCCAGTACTTC,CASGETQYF
TRBD1,TRBJ1-4,NA,TRBV29-1,TGCAGCACCAGGGGGCGCGCGGATGAAAAACTGTTTTTT,CSTRGRADEKLFF
NA,TRBJ1-2,NA,TRBV9,TGTGCCAGCAGCCCAACGACCGGACAGCCTAACTATGGCTACACCTTC,CASSPTTGQPNYGYTF
NA,TRBJ1-5,NA,TRBV3-1/TRBV3-2,TGTGCCAGCAGCCGGGAGCGGGGAAGGCCCCAGCATTTT,CASSRERGRPQHF
NA,TRBJ2-7,NA,TRBV12-3/TRBV12-4,TGTGCCAGCAGTTTTCTTGTCTACGAGCAGTACTTC,CASSFLVYEQYF
NA,TRBJ2-2,NA,TRBV5-1,TGCGCCAGCACACGCTACAGCTCAGCCAACACCGGGGAGCTGTTTTTT,CASTRYSSANTGELFF
NA,TRBJ2-1,NA,TRBV9,TGTGCCAGCAGCGTAGGGCGGTACAATGAGCAGTTCTTC,CASSVGRYNEQFF
NA,TRBJ2-1,NA,TRBV28,TGTGCCAGCAGTGTGACTCGTCGCGTTAGGAATGAGCAGTTCTTC,CASSVTRRVRNEQFF
NA,TRBJ1-2,NA,TRBV6-1,TGTGCCAGCAGTGAAGTTTCTCCCTATGGCTACACCTTC,CASSEVSPYGYTF
NA,TRBJ2-2,NA,TRBV5-1,TGCGCCAGCAGCTTGGGGGCAGACCCGAACACCGGGGAGCTGTTTTTT,CASSLGADPNTGELFF
NA,TRBJ1-4,NA,TRBV10-3,TGTGCCATCAGTGTAGCCGGGAGTGAAAATGAAAAACTGTTTTTT,CAISVAGSENEKLFF
TRBD2,TRBJ2-2,NA,TRBV7-2,TGTGCCAGCAGCCCCGGGAGGGTAGGGGCCGGGGAGCTGTTTTTT,CASSPGRVGAGELFF
TRBD1,TRBJ2-7,NA,TRBV4-2,TGTGCCAGCAGCCAAGATGTGTCGGGACAGTCTTTGTCCTTC,CASSQDVSGQSLSF
NA,TRBJ2-7,NA,TRBV7-8,TGTGCCAGCAGCACCTCCCCGCTACAGGCGGCCCGCGGCGAGCAGTACTTC,CASSTSPLQAARGEQYF
TRBD1,TRBJ2-7,NA,TRBV6-5,TGTGCCAGCAGTTACCTCTTCGGGACAGGGACCTACGAGCAGTACTTC,CASSYLFGTGTYEQYF
NA,TRBJ1-1,NA,TRBV5-1,TGCGCCAGCAGCTTGGCTGACAGGAGTGCCGCTGAAGCTTTCTTT,CASSLADRSAAEAFF
TRBD1,TRBJ1-6,NA,TRBV27,TGTGCCAGCAGTCTACTTTACAGGGGCTCACCCCTCCACTTT,CASSLLYRGSPLHF
NA,TRBJ1-6,NA,TRBV19,TGTGCCAGTAGTATAGTTGGGCAGGTTCCACCCCTCCACTTT,CASSIVGQVPPLHF
NA,TRBJ1-6,NA,TRBV30,TGTGCCTGGAGTACCCCTGTAGTTAATTCACCCCTCCACTTT,CAWSTPVVNSPLHF
TRBD1,TRBJ1-5,once,TRBV7-2,TGTGCCAGCAGCCCCCCTAGGACAGGGGGAAATCAGCCCCAGCATTTT,CASSPPRTGGNQPQHF
TRBD1,TRBJ1-4,once,TRBV11-2,TGTGCCAGCAGCTTAGGTGACAGGGGGACTGAAAAACTGTTTTTT,CASSLGDRGTEKLFF